This T cell receptor (beta chain) was observed in a study of blood T cell repertoires in COVID-19. About the research overall: Sample material is recorded as cDNA or gDNA derived from T cells, B-cell-depleted T cells, or PBMCs.

Germline lookup yields CDR1 GTSNPN and CDR2 SVGIG (reference sequence). V lost 0 bases and J lost 10; bases outside the gene matches: 4. The CDR3 loop spans 13 amino acids. Clones were sequenced by immunoSEQ multiplex PCR, and TCRdb holds only the in-frame ones, with some missing. This sample yields about 280,000 clones, of which 85% are seen a single time; about 2.7% belongs to the top ten. Donors were grouped by their self-reported clinical history. Recovery meant two consecutive negative NP/OP PCR tests, professional clearance, or resolved symptoms. The TCR originated in a woman in her forties or fifties who had recovered from COVID-19. The gene calls are TRBV30 and TRBJ1-1, with 11 bases that match TRBD1. Sequencing was carried out using PBMCs or T cells enriched from blood (not recorded which). For the CDR3, the DNA is TGTGCCTGGAGTGTACAGGGACAGGGGGTAGCTTTCTTT. Translating it yields CAWSVQGQGVAFF.